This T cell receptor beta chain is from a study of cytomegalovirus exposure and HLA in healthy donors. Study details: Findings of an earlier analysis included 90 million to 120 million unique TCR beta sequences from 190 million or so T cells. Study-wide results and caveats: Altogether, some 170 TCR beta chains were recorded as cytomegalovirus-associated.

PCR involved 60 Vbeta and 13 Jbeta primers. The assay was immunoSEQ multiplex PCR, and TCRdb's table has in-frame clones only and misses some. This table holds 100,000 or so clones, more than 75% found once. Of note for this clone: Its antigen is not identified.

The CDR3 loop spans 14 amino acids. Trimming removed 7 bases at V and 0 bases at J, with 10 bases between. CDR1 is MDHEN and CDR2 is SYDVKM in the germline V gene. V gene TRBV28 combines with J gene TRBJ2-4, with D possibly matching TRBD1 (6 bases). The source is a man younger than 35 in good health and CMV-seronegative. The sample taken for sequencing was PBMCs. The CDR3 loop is CASIGGLAKNIQYF. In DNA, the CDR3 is TGTGCCAGCATAGGGGGATTAGCCAAAAACATTCAGTACTTC.